This TCR beta chain is from a study of T-cell memory formation after mild COVID-19. Overall study results and limits: Nothing confirmed that second-wave clones peaking on day 37 were specific for SARS-CoV-2. From day 15 to 85, contracting clones were balanced between CD4 and CD8, whereas later expanders leaned toward CD4+. In pre-infection memory, a portion of responding clones appeared, which suggested that cross-reactive memory joined.

This clonotype was counted only a few times. The antigen is undetermined. 5'RACE primed from the constant segment yielded TCR alpha and TCR beta cDNA libraries bearing sample barcodes and UMIs. MiXCR was run by TCRdb on the 5' RACE reads, yielding one entry per CDR3 protein. In the table there are around 200,000 distinct CDR3 sequences, more than 8% of which are singletons. The clonotype comes from a man younger than 35 who had mild COVID-19 (a few samples of this study predate the infection). Cell type and time point are not known. The sample taken for sequencing was PBMCs or a T cell subset sorted from them (not recorded which).

CDR3: CASSQERGRGGEQFF. DNA of the CDR3: TGTGCCAGCAGCCAAGAACGGGGGCGCGGGGGTGAGCAGTTCTTC. J is TRBJ2-1 and V is TRBV14, with D maybe TRBD2 (7 bases). V was trimmed by 0 bases and J by 9 bases, leaving 15 bases between them. The CDR3 sequence is 15 residues long. Germline assignment: CDR1 SGHDN and CDR2 FVKESK.